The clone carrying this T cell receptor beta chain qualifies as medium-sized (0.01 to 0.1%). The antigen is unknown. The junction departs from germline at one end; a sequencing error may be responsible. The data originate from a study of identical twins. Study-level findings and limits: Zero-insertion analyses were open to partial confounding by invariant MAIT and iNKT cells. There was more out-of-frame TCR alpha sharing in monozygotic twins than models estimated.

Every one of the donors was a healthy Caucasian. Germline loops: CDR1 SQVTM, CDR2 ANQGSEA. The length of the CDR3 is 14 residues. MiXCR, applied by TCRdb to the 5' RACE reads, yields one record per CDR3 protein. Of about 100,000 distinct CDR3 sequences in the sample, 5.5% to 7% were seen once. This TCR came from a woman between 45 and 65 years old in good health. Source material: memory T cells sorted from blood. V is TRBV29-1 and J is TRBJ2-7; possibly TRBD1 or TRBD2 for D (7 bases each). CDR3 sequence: CSVEDRQGGYEQYF. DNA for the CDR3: TGCAGCGTTGAAGATCGGCAGGGGGGGTACGAACAGTACTTC.